Described below is a single T cell receptor (beta chain) sequence and its context. The sample comes from a study of Ad26.COV2.S vaccination and SARS-CoV-2 variants. Across the study: The vaccine Ad26.COV2.S was put into the muscle once, or twice with 56 days between.

The assay was immunoSEQ multiplex PCR, and TCRdb's table has in-frame clones only and misses some. The sample lists hundreds of thousands of clones; about 89% were seen once. Regarding treatment: some 20 received Ad26.COV2.S at low or high dose, single or two shots; about five received placebo; per-sample allocation not given. Sample collection was performed on day 63 after the first vaccine or placebo injection. The sample came from a Boston adult aged 18-55 years. Germline lookup yields CDR1 LNHNV and CDR2 YYDKDF (reference sequence). The CDR3 is made up of 17 amino acids. Trimming took off 5 bases at V and 7 bases at J, with 24 bases between the two ends.

The sample in question was peripheral blood, obtained in a trial of Ad26.COV2.S vaccine versus placebo. V is TRBV15 and J is TRBJ2-1; D is possibly TRBD2 (7 bases). The receptor was derived from a person aged 18-60 years who received the Ad26.COV2.S COVID-19 vaccine or a placebo. CDR3 in DNA: TGTGCCACCAGCTCTAAGGGAGGTGGAGGGAGGGGGAATGAGCAGTTCTTC. It translates to CATSSKGGGGRGNEQFF.